A selection of T cell receptor beta chains follows, all from one sample in a study of CD8+CD57+ T cells in acquired aplastic anemia. TCRdb recomputed calls from the reads with MiXCR, one row per CDR3 protein. The table lists 200,000 to 250,000 distinct CDR3 sequences, less than 75% of them singletons. Material: sorted CD4+, CD8+, or CD8+CD57+ T cells (not recorded which) from PBMCs. The receptor set was obtained from a human donor with aplastic anemia. The CDR3 runs from the conserved cysteine through the conserved F or W. Fields, in order: D gene, clone size, V gene, J gene, CDR3 protein, CDR3 DNA. The D gene is left open where the match is weak. Not all rows give a size; the values are once, few, many and, for expanded clones, a class.

.	.	TRBV2	TRBJ2-5	CASRAPETQYF	TGTGCCAGCAGAGCCCCGGAGACCCAGTACTTC
.	.	TRBV7-3	TRBJ2-2	CASSLGVNTGELFF	TGTGCCAGCAGCTTAGGGGTCAACACCGGGGAGCTGTTTTTT
.	many	TRBV9	TRBJ1-4	CASSAEGGEKLFF	TGTGCCAGCAGCGCGGAGGGAGGAGAAAAACTGTTTTTT
.	.	TRBV24-1	TRBJ2-3	CATSEVSAGPYF	TGTGCCACCAGTGAGGTTTCGGCAGGACCGTATTTT
TRBD1	.	TRBV24-1	TRBJ2-5	CATSEVGQGGQETQYF	TGTGCCACCAGTGAAGTCGGACAGGGGGGCCAAGAGACCCAGTACTTC
.	.	TRBV20-1	TRBJ1-6	CSARGGGSPLHF	TGCAGTGCTAGGGGTGGGGGTTCACCCCTCCACTTT
.	.	TRBV15	TRBJ2-3	CATSRVGTYTDTQYF	TGTGCCACCAGCAGAGTCGGGACTTACACAGATACGCAGTATTTT
TRBD1	few	TRBV6-6	TRBJ1-1	CASRQGGTEAFF	TGTGCCAGCAGGCAGGGGGGGACTGAAGCTTTCTTT
TRBD2	.	TRBV7-3	TRBJ2-1	CARSHSPAGELYNEQFF	TGTGCAAGAAGCCACAGTCCTGCGGGGGAGCTCTACAATGAGCAGTTCTTC
.	few	TRBV29-1	TRBJ2-3	CSVATGYTDTQYF	TGCAGCGTTGCGACTGGATACACAGATACGCAGTATTTT
TRBD1	.	TRBV19	TRBJ2-2	CASSWDRHTGELFF	TGTGCCAGTAGTTGGGACAGGCACACCGGGGAGCTGTTTTTT
.	once	TRBV7-7	TRBJ2-5	CASSLGASLEETQYF	TGTGCTAGCAGCTTAGGCGCCAGTCTCGAAGAGACCCAGTACTTC
.	.	TRBV9	TRBJ2-7	CASSVGLDSTYEQYF	TGTGCCAGCAGCGTAGGGCTGGACAGCACCTACGAGCAGTACTTC
.	.	TRBV20-1	TRBJ2-7	CSAIVPGTPTPYEQYF	TGCAGTGCTATCGTCCCTGGGACTCCTACTCCCTACGAGCAGTACTTC
.	.	TRBV10-3	TRBJ1-1	CAISGQGSEAFF	TGTGCCATCAGTGGGCAGGGGTCTGAAGCTTTCTTT
.	.	TRBV5-5	TRBJ2-3	CASSLQLPSTDTQYF	TGTGCCAGCAGCTTGCAACTTCCTAGCACAGATACGCAGTATTTT
.	.	TRBV10-3	TRBJ1-3	CAISESWMSSSGF	TGTGCCATCAGTGAGTCTTGGATGAGTTCCTCTGGTTTT
.	.	TRBV20-1	TRBJ2-5	CSPKIVGGAETQYF	TGCAGTCCCAAGATTGTAGGGGGGGCGGAGACCCAGTACTTC
.	.	TRBV9	TRBJ2-2	CASSVPFTGTNTGELFF	TGTGCCAGCAGCGTACCTTTTACAGGGACGAACACCGGGGAGCTGTTTTTT
TRBD1	.	TRBV24-1	TRBJ1-5	CATSGTGTGQPQHF	TGTGCCACCAGTGGGACAGGGACCGGGCAGCCCCAGCATTTT
TRBD1	.	TRBV10-3	TRBJ2-6	CASDRGGANVLTF	TGTGCCAGCGACAGGGGTGGGGCCAACGTCCTGACTTTC
TRBD1	many	TRBV6-2/TRBV6-3	TRBJ1-6	CASSLGQGYSPLHF	TGTGCCAGCAGTCTAGGACAGGGGTATTCACCCCTCCACTTT
.	.	TRBV24-1	TRBJ2-3	CATADQGGTDTQYF	TGTGCCACCGCCGACCAGGGTGGCACAGATACGCAGTATTTT
.	.	TRBV5-8	TRBJ2-3	CASSLQDSTNTQYF	TGTGCCAGCAGCCTACAGGACAGCACAAATACGCAGTATTTT
.	few	TRBV9	TRBJ2-1	CASSPHYNEQFF	TGTGCCAGCAGCCCTCATTACAATGAGCAGTTCTTC
TRBD1	.	TRBV7-2	TRBJ1-2	CASSFRDRRKQGYTF	TGTGCCAGCAGCTTTCGGGACAGGAGAAAGCAAGGCTACACCTTC
TRBD2	many	TRBV7-2	TRBJ2-1	CASSLSRTSGGDNEQFF	TGTGCCAGCAGCTTAAGTCGGACTAGCGGGGGGGACAATGAGCAGTTCTTC
TRBD1	.	TRBV6-1	TRBJ1-1	CASSYNRGGTEAFF	TGTGCCAGCAGTTACAACAGGGGAGGGACTGAAGCTTTCTTT
TRBD1	.	TRBV10-1	TRBJ1-5	CASRADRAQPQHF	TGTGCCAGCAGAGCCGACAGGGCCCAGCCCCAGCATTTT
.	.	TRBV20-1	TRBJ2-5	CSARDFEGGQETQYF	TGCAGTGCTAGGGACTTCGAGGGGGGGCAAGAGACCCAGTACTTC
TRBD1	.	TRBV9	TRBJ1-4	CASSARQGAGEKLFF	TGTGCCAGCAGCGCCCGACAGGGGGCAGGCGAAAAACTGTTTTTT
.	.	TRBV9	TRBJ1-6	CASSVVGSSNSPLHF	TGTGCCAGCAGCGTAGTGGGCAGCTCAAATTCACCCCTCCACTTT
TRBD1	.	TRBV2	TRBJ1-1	CASSTNRGLEAFF	TGTGCCAGCAGTACCAACAGGGGCTTAGAAGCTTTCTTT
.	.	TRBV5-6	TRBJ1-2	CASSDAGWLSGYTF	TGTGCCAGCAGTGACGCAGGGTGGCTTTCTGGCTACACCTTC
.	.	TRBV25-1	TRBJ2-4	CASLWTVVKNIQYF	TGTGCCAGCCTTTGGACAGTGGTGAAAAACATTCAGTACTTC
.	.	TRBV5-6	TRBJ1-1	CASSSPPGRNTEAFF	TGTGCCAGCAGCTCGCCCCCGGGACGGAACACTGAAGCTTTCTTT
.	.	TRBV7-9	TRBJ2-3	CASSQGRGWTDTQYF	TGTGCCAGCAGCCAGGGGCGGGGTTGGACAGATACGCAGTATTTT
TRBD1	.	TRBV19	TRBJ1-2	CASSWTGWDGYTF	TGTGCCAGTAGTTGGACAGGTTGGGATGGCTACACCTTC
.	.	TRBV7-9	TRBJ1-1	CASRDSMNTEASF	TGTGCCAGCAGGGACTCTATGAACACTGAAGCTTCCTTT
.	once	TRBV7-2	TRBJ2-1	CASREARERNEQFF	TGTGCCAGCAGAGAAGCCAGGGAGCGCAATGAGCAGTTCTTC
.	.	TRBV30	TRBJ2-7	CAWSQASYEQYF	TGTGCCTGGAGTCAGGCCTCCTACGAGCAGTACTTC
.	.	TRBV7-9	TRBJ1-2	CASSYGDSPNYGYTF	TGTGCCAGCAGCTATGGCGACAGCCCTAACTATGGCTACACCTTC
.	few	TRBV7-9	TRBJ2-5	CASSFRDPQETQYF	TGTGCCAGCAGCTTTAGAGATCCACAAGAGACCCAGTACTTC
.	many	TRBV2	TRBJ1-6	CASSEKGAGQNSPLHF	TGTGCCAGCAGTGAAAAGGGAGCGGGCCAAAATTCACCCCTCCACTTT
TRBD2	.	TRBV7-2	TRBJ2-3	CASSFHSGADTQYF	TGTGCCAGCAGCTTCCATAGCGGGGCGGATACGCAGTATTTT
.	.	TRBV19	TRBJ1-4	CASISAGDLTLVF	TGTGCCAGTATATCGGCAGGGGATCTAACCCTGGTTTTT
TRBD1	.	TRBV2	TRBJ2-2	CASVGTVNTGELFF	TGTGCCAGCGTCGGGACAGTGAACACCGGGGAGCTGTTTTTT
.	many	TRBV20-1	TRBJ2-7	CSARDPGTSYEQYF	TGCAGTGCTAGAGATCCCGGGACAAGCTACGAGCAGTACTTC
.	.	TRBV7-9	TRBJ2-5	CASSYKRWGQETQYF	TGTGCCAGCAGTTACAAGCGGTGGGGCCAAGAGACCCAGTACTTC
TRBD2	few	TRBV19	TRBJ2-1	CASGGGIAGSKNEQFF	TGTGCCAGTGGGGGGGGGATAGCCGGGAGTAAAAATGAGCAGTTCTTC
.	.	TRBV20-1	TRBJ1-3	CSASVWPDGNTIYF	TGCAGTGCTAGCGTTTGGCCAGATGGAAACACCATATATTTT
.	.	TRBV11-2	TRBJ2-7	CASSLVRGSSYEQYF	TGTGCCAGCAGCTTAGTTAGGGGTAGCTCCTACGAGCAGTACTTC
TRBD2	.	TRBV12-3/TRBV12-4	TRBJ2-3	CASSFDAGADTQYF	TGTGCCAGCAGTTTCGATGCGGGAGCAGATACGCAGTATTTT
TRBD2	.	TRBV7-8	TRBJ2-3	CASSLYGGATDTQYF	TGTGCCAGCAGCTTATACGGGGGGGCCACAGATACGCAGTATTTT
.	many	TRBV12-3/TRBV12-4	TRBJ2-3	CASSFVAGGKDTQYF	TGTGCCAGCAGTTTCGTGGCAGGGGGGAAAGATACGCAGTATTTT